This T cell receptor beta chain is drawn from a study of CD8+CD57+ T cells in acquired aplastic anemia. For the study at large: Sorted CD4+ and CD8+ cell DNA averaged around 3 ug.

CD8+CD57+ cell expansion, shown by flow cytometry, had occurred in the patients selected for sequencing. Every patient presented with severe acquired aplastic anemia. Germline CDR1 LNHDA, CDR2 SQIVND (reference sequence). There are 15 residues in the CDR3. Trimming stripped 0 bases from V and 6 bases from J, with 12 bases between. CDR3 and TCR beta VDJ profiling relied on a genomic DNA template. MiXCR was run by TCRdb on the reads, yielding one entry per CDR3 protein. The data hold over 150,000 distinct CDR3 sequences, with about 70% observed a single time. This sequence was found in a human donor with aplastic anemia. Sequencing was carried out using sorted CD4+, CD8+, or CD8+CD57+ T cells (not recorded which) from PBMCs. The V and J genes are TRBV19 and TRBJ1-5, with D perhaps TRBD1 (5 bases). The CDR3 DNA reads as TGTGCCAGTAGTATAGAGGGCAGGGAAGCTCAGCCCCAGCATTTT. Its translation is CASSIEGREAQPQHF. Variable domain in full (rest from reference TRBV19 and TRBJ1-5): DGGITQSPKYLFRKEGQNVTLSCEQNLNHDAMYWYRQDPGQGLRLIYYSQIVNDFQKGDIAEGYSVSREKKESFPLTVTSAQKNPTAFYLCASSIEGREAQPQHFGDGTRLSIL.